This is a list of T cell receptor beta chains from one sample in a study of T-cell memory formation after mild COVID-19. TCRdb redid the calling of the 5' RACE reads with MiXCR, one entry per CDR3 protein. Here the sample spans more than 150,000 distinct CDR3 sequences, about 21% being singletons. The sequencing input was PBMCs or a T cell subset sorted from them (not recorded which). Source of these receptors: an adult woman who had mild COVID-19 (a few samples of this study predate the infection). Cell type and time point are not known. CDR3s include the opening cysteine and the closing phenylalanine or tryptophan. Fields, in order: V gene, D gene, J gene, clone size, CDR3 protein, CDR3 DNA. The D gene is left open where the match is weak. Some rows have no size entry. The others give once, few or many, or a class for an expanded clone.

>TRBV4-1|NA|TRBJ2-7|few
CASSQEVRQSYEQYF
TGCGCCAGCAGCCAAGAAGTGAGACAGTCCTACGAGCAGTACTTC
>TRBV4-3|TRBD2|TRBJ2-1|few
CASSQDTAGVAEQFF
TGCGCCAGCAGCCAAGATACGGCGGGGGTAGCTGAGCAGTTCTTC
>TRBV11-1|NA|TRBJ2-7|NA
CASSRDTGRSYEQYF
TGTGCCAGCAGCCGGGACACAGGGAGGTCCTACGAGCAGTACTTC
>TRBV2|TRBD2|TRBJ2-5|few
CASKRLAGIRETQYF
TGTGCCAGCAAAAGGCTAGCGGGAATCCGGGAGACCCAGTACTTC
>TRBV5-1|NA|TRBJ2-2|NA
CASSFLGDTGELFF
TGCGCCAGCAGCTTCCTGGGGGACACCGGGGAGCTGTTTTTT
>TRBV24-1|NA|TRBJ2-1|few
CAAQGRGKNEQFF
TGTGCCGCACAGGGGAGGGGGAAAAATGAGCAGTTCTTC
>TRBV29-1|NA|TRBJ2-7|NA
CSVLRVGDYEQYF
TGCAGCGTTTTGAGGGTCGGAGACTACGAGCAGTACTTC
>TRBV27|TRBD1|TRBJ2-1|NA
CASSFGTAEQFF
TGTGCCAGCAGTTTTGGGACAGCTGAGCAGTTCTTC
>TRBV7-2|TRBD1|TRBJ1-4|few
CASSLPGQEADEKLFF
TGTGCCAGCAGCTTACCCGGACAGGAGGCGGACGAAAAACTGTTTTTT
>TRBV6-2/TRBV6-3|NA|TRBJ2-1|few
CASTLGGHPYNEQFF
TGTGCCAGCACCTTGGGGGGGCACCCCTACAATGAGCAGTTCTTC
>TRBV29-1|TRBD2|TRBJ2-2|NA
CSVEKVAGGDTGELFF
TGCAGCGTTGAAAAGGTTGCGGGAGGTGATACCGGGGAGCTGTTTTTT
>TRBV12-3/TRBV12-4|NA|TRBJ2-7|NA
CASSFWDSRNGEQYF
TGTGCCAGCAGTTTCTGGGACTCCCGGAATGGCGAGCAGTACTTC
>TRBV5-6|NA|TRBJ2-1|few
CASSRVGGDSNEQFF
TGTGCCAGCAGCAGGGTTGGCGGGGATTCGAATGAGCAGTTCTTC
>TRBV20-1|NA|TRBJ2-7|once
CSARGLGQGYEQYF
TGCAGTGCTAGAGGGTTAGGGCAAGGCTACGAGCAGTACTTC
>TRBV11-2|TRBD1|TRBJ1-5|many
CASSLGEAGQGFQPQHF
TGTGCCAGCAGCTTAGGCGAGGCGGGACAGGGGTTTCAGCCCCAGCATTTT
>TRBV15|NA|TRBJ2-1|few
CATSRDAEVGGEQFF
TGTGCCACCAGCAGAGATGCTGAGGTGGGTGGTGAGCAGTTCTTC
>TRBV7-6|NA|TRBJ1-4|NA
CASSLEPGKLFF
TGTGCCAGCAGCTTAGAACCAGGAAAACTGTTTTTT
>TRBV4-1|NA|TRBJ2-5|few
CASSQEASPRSVGTQYF
TGCGCCAGCAGCCAAGAAGCTAGCCCGAGGTCGGTTGGGACCCAGTACTTC
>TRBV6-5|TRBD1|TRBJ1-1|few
CASSSTGGGTEAFF
TGTGCCAGCAGTTCGACAGGGGGAGGCACTGAAGCTTTCTTT
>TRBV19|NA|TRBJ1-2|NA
CASSIWTEDYGYTF
TGTGCCAGTAGTATCTGGACAGAAGATTATGGCTACACCTTC
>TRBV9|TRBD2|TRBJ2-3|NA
CASSAGLGILRTDTQYF
TGTGCCAGCAGCGCGGGACTAGGCATTCTGCGCACAGATACGCAGTATTTT
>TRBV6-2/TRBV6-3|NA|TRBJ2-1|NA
CASRSTVYNEQFF
TGTGCCAGCCGCTCGACAGTTTACAATGAGCAGTTCTTC
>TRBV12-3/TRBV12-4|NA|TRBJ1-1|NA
CASSTGQNPGSTEAFF
TGTGCCAGCAGTACCGGACAGAACCCAGGCTCCACTGAAGCTTTCTTT
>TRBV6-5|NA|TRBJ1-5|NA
CASSTQQGMQPQHF
TGTGCCAGCAGCACTCAACAGGGAATGCAGCCCCAGCATTTT
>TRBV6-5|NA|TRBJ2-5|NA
CASTGTKETQYF
TGTGCCAGTACCGGGACAAAAGAGACCCAGTACTTC
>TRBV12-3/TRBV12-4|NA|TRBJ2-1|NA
CASGATPEQFF
TGTGCCAGCGGGGCCACCCCCGAGCAGTTCTTC
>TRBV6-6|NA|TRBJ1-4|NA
CASSYQVEPGREKLFF
TGTGCCAGCAGTTACCAGGTGGAGCCAGGTAGAGAAAAACTGTTTTTT
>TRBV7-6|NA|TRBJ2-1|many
CASSLGRGDWNNEQFF
TGTGCCAGCAGCCTAGGCAGGGGCGATTGGAACAATGAGCAGTTCTTC
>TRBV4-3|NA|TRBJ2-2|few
CASSLNKESGELFF
TGCGCCAGCAGCCTTAACAAGGAATCCGGGGAGCTGTTTTTT
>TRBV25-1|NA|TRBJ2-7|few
CASSEEGSGNEQYF
TGTGCCAGCAGTGAAGAGGGAAGCGGCAACGAGCAGTACTTC
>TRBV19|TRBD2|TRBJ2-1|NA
CASSNRREAYNEQFF
TGTGCCAGTAGTAACCGACGGGAGGCGTACAATGAGCAGTTCTTC
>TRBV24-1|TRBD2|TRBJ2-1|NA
CATSDPLAGGNNEQFF
TGTGCCACCAGTGATCCGCTAGCGGGAGGGAACAATGAGCAGTTCTTC
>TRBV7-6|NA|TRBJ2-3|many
CASSQGTDTQYF
TGTGCCAGCAGCCAGGGCACAGATACGCAGTATTTT
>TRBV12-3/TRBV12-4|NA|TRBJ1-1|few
CASSYLGTTKRMNTEAFF
TGTGCCAGCAGTTATCTCGGGACAACAAAAAGGATGAACACTGAAGCTTTCTTT
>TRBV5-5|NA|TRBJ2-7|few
CASRPTGFNEQYF
TGTGCCAGCAGGCCTACAGGGTTCAACGAGCAGTACTTC
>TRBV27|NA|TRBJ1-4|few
CASSFSGDRANEKLFF
TGTGCCAGCAGTTTCTCAGGGGATAGGGCTAATGAAAAACTGTTTTTT
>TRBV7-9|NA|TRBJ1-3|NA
CASSFESTGNTIYF
TGTGCCAGCAGCTTTGAATCTACCGGAAACACCATATATTTT
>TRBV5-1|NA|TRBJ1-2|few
CASSPSGGLDGYTF
TGCGCCAGCAGCCCCTCCGGTGGGCTTGATGGCTACACCTTC
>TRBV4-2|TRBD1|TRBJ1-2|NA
CASSRGGTGENYGYTF
TGTGCCAGCAGCCGGGGGGGGACAGGGGAAAACTATGGCTACACCTTC
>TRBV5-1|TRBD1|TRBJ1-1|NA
CASSPTGGEDTEAFF
TGCGCCAGCAGCCCGACAGGGGGCGAGGACACTGAAGCTTTCTTT